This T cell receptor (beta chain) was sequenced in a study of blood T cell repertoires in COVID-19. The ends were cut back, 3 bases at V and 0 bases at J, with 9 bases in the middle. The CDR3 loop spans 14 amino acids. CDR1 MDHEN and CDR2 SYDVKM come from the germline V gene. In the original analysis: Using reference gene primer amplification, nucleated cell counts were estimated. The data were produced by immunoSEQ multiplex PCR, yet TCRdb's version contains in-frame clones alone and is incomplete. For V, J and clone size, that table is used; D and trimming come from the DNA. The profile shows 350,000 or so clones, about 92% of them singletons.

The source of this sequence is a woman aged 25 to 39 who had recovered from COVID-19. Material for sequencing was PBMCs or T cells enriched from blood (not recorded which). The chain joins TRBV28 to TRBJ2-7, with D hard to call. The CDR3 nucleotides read TGTGCCAGCAGTTTGTGGGCTGGCTCCTACGAGCAGTACTTC. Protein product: CASSLWAGSYEQYF.